Below are 27 T cell receptor beta chains sequenced from a single sample in a study of blood T cell repertoires in COVID-19. Clones were read by immunoSEQ multiplex PCR, and TCRdb kept only the in-frame ones, dropping some. The sample holds a few hundred thousand clones, over 80% seen once. The sample taken for sequencing was PBMCs or T cells enriched from blood (not recorded which). Receptors were obtained from a man aged 30-40 years who had recovered from COVID-19.

This chain connects TRBV2 to TRBJ1-1; no reliable D call. This CDR3 spans 16 amino acids. Germline CDR1 and CDR2: SNHLY and FYNNEI. V lost 0 bases, J lost 0 bases, and 11 bases lay in between. The CDR3 DNA reads TGTGCCAGCAGTGAAGCGCTTGGGGAGGTGAACACTGAAGCTTTCTTT. Its protein product is CASSEALGEVNTEAFF.

V usage is TRBV10-1 and J usage is TRBJ2-1; 11 positions match TRBD2. Germline lookup yields CDR1 WNHNN and CDR2 SYGVQD (reference sequence). This CDR3 contains 19 residues. After removal of 7 bases from V and 5 bases from J, the junction contained 19 bases not matched to a gene. The CDR3 coding sequence is TGCGCCAGCATCCTATCCCGGAACTCCGGGACTAGCGGACACAATGAGCAGTTCTTC. It specifies CASILSRNSGTSGHNEQFF.

The genes are TRBV19 and TRBJ2-7; D is perhaps TRBD1 (6 bases). Germline V CDR1 and CDR2: LNHDA, SQIVND (reference sequence). Trimming took 6 bases from V and 3 from J, leaving 15 bases between them. The CDR3 contains 14 residues. CDR3 in amino acids: CASSRPGHDYEQYF. Written as DNA, the CDR3 is TGTGCCAGTAGCCGTCCGGGACACGACTACGAGCAGTACTTC.

The chain links TRBV4-1 to TRBJ2-3, with 8 bases lining up with TRBD2. The CDR3 is 18 amino acids. The V segment lost 3 bases and the J segment 4 bases; nucleotides outside the gene matches: 15. Germline V gene sequence: CDR1 MGHRA, CDR2 YSYEKL. DNA for the CDR3: TGCGCCAGCAGCCAGATCCCGATGGGACTAGAAAAGTCAGATACGCAGTATTTT. This sequence encodes CASSQIPMGLEKSDTQYF.

The V gene is TRBV4-1, the J gene TRBJ1-2; a possible D gene is TRBD1 (5 bases). Trimming removed 0 bases from V and 3 bases from J, with 11 bases in between. There are 15 residues in the CDR3. Germline lookup yields CDR1 MGHRA and CDR2 YSYEKL. The CDR3 region has the DNA TGCGCCAGCAGCCAAGAGAAAGGGGACTACTATGGCTACACCTTC. Translation gives CASSQEKGDYYGYTF.

V gene TRBV21-1 combines with J gene TRBJ1-1. TRBV21-1 is a pseudogene locus. This CDR3 has 16 residues. Written as DNA, the CDR3 is TGTGCCAGCAGCCCCCCTATGAGGAGGGTGAACACTGAAGCTTTCTTT. It yields the protein CASSPPMRRVNTEAFF.

This chain links TRBV18 with TRBJ1-5, with TRBD1 as a possible D gene (5 bases). Trimming cost V 1 base and J 0 bases, with 7 bases left between them. CDR3 length: 15 residues. Germline loops: CDR1 KGHSH, CDR2 LQKENI. CDR3 residues: CASSPLQGSNQPQHF. Here the CDR3 DNA reads TGTGCCAGCTCACCACTCCAGGGTAGCAATCAGCCCCAGCATTTT.

The J gene is TRBJ2-2, the V gene TRBV7-7; possibly TRBD1 for D (5 bases). Trimming took 5 bases from V and 5 from J, leaving 12 bases between them. CDR1 and CDR2 (germline): SSHAT, FNYEAQ (reference sequence). The CDR3 length is 14 residues. The CDR3 region has the DNA TGTGCCAGCAGCCCAGGGTCAGGGACCGGGGAGCTGTTTTTT. It is translated as CASSPGSGTGELFF.

The chain uses TRBV10-3 and TRBJ1-5; TRBD1 agrees at 8 bases. Per the germline V gene, CDR1 is ENHRY and CDR2 is SYGVKD. Unmatched junction bases numbered 3, after V lost 2 bases and J lost 3 bases. The CDR3 is 15 amino acids. The CDR3 nucleotides are TGTGCCATCAGTGAGGGACAGGGATTCAATCAGCCCCAGCATTTT. It codes for CAISEGQGFNQPQHF.

The chain joins TRBV2 to TRBJ1-2; 7 nucleotides agree with TRBD1. V gave up 7 bases and J gave up 3 bases; unmatched junction bases: 2. This CDR3 spans 12 amino acids. Germline V CDR1 and CDR2: SNHLY, FYNNEI. CDR3 nucleotide sequence: TGTGCCAGCACCGGGACAGACTATGGCTACACCTTC. This gives the protein CASTGTDYGYTF.

V usage is TRBV7-9 and J usage is TRBJ2-7; unclear D gene. This CDR3 is built from 13 residues. Germline V CDR1 and CDR2: SEHNR, FQNEAQ (reference sequence). Trimming removed 2 bases at V and 0 bases at J, with 5 bases between. The CDR3 coding sequence is TGTGCCAGCAGCTTACCTCTCTCCTACGAGCAGTACTTC. It codes for CASSLPLSYEQYF.

This chain links TRBV29-1 with TRBJ2-2; TRBD1 is a possible D gene (5 bases). The germline V and J ends were trimmed by 4 bases and 3 bases, with 9 bases remaining between them. CDR3 length equals 13 residues. Germline CDR1 SQVTM, CDR2 ANQGSEA. This CDR3 reads CSVARGDTGELFF. In DNA, the CDR3 is TGCAGCGTTGCTAGGGGTGACACCGGGGAGCTGTTTTTT.

The chain employs TRBV19 and TRBJ1-5, with TRBD1 as a possible D gene (6 bases). Germline assignment: CDR1 LNHDA and CDR2 SQIVND (reference sequence). Trimming pared 2 bases from V and 7 bases from J, leaving 12 bases between. This CDR3 region has 14 residues. The CDR3 sequence: CASSILTGKQPQHF. For the CDR3, the DNA is TGTGCCAGTAGTATACTAACAGGGAAACAGCCCCAGCATTTT.

As concerns this clone: Compared with germline, one end of the junction differs, possibly owing to a read error. The chain couples TRBV13 to TRBJ2-7; TRBD1 agrees at 10 bases. The CDR3 has 15 amino acids. Germline values: CDR1 PRHDT, CDR2 FYEKMQ (reference sequence). The CDR3 sequence: CASSLGTGVSYEQYF. DNA of the CDR3: TGTGCCAGCAGCCTAGGGACAGGGGTCTCCTACGAGCAGTACTTC.

This chain links TRBV30 with TRBJ1-6, with D possibly matching TRBD1 (6 bases). The length of the CDR3 is 13 residues. Germline V gene data show CDR1 as GTSNPN and CDR2 as SVGIG (reference sequence). Trimming cost V 4 bases and J 13 bases, with 17 bases left between them. The DNA of the CDR3 is TGTGCCTGGACCCGGACAGACGCTTCGCCCCTCCACTTT. Protein: CAWTRTDASPLHF. Based on the CDR3 plus reference TRBV30 and TRBJ1-6, the full variable domain is SQTIHQWPATLVQPVGSPLSLECTVEGTSNPNLYWYRQAAGRGLQLLFYSVGIGQISSEVPQNLSASRPQDRQFILSSKKLLLSDSGFYLCAWTRTDASPLHFGNGTRLTVT.

V is TRBV28 and J is TRBJ1-6; 7 bases are shared with TRBD1. Per germline, CDR1 MDHEN and CDR2 SYDVKM. Unmatched junction bases numbered 6, after V lost 3 bases and J lost 10 bases. The CDR3 covers 14 residues. The CDR3 region is CASSLNRGASPLHF. The CDR3 nucleotides are TGTGCCAGCAGTTTGAACAGGGGTGCCTCACCCCTCCACTTT.

This sequence joins TRBV2 and TRBJ1-1; D perhaps matches TRBD1 (5 bases). Germline-derived CDR1 and CDR2 are SNHLY and FYNNEI. This CDR3 spans 14 amino acids. Trimming shortened V by 7 bases and J by 5 bases, and 17 bases separated the two germline ends. CDR3 sequence reads: CASTGSSAGTEAFF. The CDR3 DNA reads as TGTGCCAGCACTGGAAGTTCTGCAGGGACTGAAGCTTTCTTT. The full variable domain, in which reference TRBV2 and TRBJ1-1 provide the parts outside the CDR3, is EPEVTQTPSHQVTQMGQEVILRCVPISNHLYFYWYRQILGQKVEFLVSFYNNEISEKSEIFDDQFSVERPDGSNFTLKIRSTKLEDSAMYFCASTGSSAGTEAFFGQGTRLTVV.

This clone was observed once. The gene calls are TRBV3-1 (or the pseudogene TRBV3-2) and TRBJ2-7, with D possibly TRBD1 on 6 matching bases. The CDR3 extends over 15 amino acids. Trimming removed 1 base at V and 2 bases at J, with 12 bases between. The V gene's germline CDR1 is LGHDT and CDR2 YNNKEL (reference sequence). CDR3 DNA sequence: TGTGCCAGCAGCCAAGGTAGGCGGACAGCCTACGAGCAGTACTTC. Protein product: CASSQGRRTAYEQYF.

The V gene is TRBV7-9, the J gene TRBJ1-6; D gene ambiguous. Germline CDR1 is SEHNR and CDR2 is FQNEAQ (reference sequence). Trimming stripped 7 bases from V and 4 bases from J, with 20 bases between. This CDR3 has 17 amino acids. The CDR3 coding sequence is TGTGCCAGCACTTCTGACCGAGGGTATTCATATAATTCACCCCTCCACTTT. It translates to CASTSDRGYSYNSPLHF.

A single count supports this clone. The genes are TRBV7-9 and TRBJ2-1; TRBD2 matches 11 bases. CDR1 is SEHNR and CDR2 is FQNEAQ in the germline V gene (reference sequence). With V trimmed by 5 bases and J by 3 bases, 3 bases remained unmatched. The CDR3 consists of 15 residues. The CDR3 coding sequence is TGTGCCAGCAGCAGGGGACTAGCGGTCTACAATGAGCAGTTCTTC. Amino acids: CASSRGLAVYNEQFF.

This chain connects TRBV6-2 or TRBV6-3 to TRBJ1-3; 7 bases are a match to TRBD1. From germline, CDR1 is MNHEY and CDR2 SVGEGT. Losses at the gene ends were 5 bases for V and 0 bases for J; bases not matched to a gene: 4. This CDR3 is built from 15 residues. The CDR3 here is CASSRQGVSGNTIYF. The CDR3 bases are TGTGCCAGCAGTCGACAGGGCGTCTCTGGAAACACCATATATTTT.

V and J are TRBV7-9 and TRBJ2-7; a possible D gene is TRBD2 (6 bases). Germline CDR1 reads SEHNR; CDR2 reads FQNEAQ (reference sequence). The CDR3 sequence is 17 residues long. V dropped 5 bases and J dropped 0 bases, with 20 bases sitting between them. The CDR3 sequence is CASSPEGYRRSSYEQYF. In DNA, the CDR3 is TGTGCCAGCAGCCCGGAGGGGTACAGGAGGTCCTCCTACGAGCAGTACTTC. The variable domain in full, with the rest retrieved from reference TRBV7-9 and TRBJ2-7, is DTGVSQNPRHKITKRGQNVTFRCDPISEHNRLYWYRQTLGQGPEFLTYFQNEAQLEKSRLLSDRFSAERPKGSFSTLEIQRTEQGDSAMYLCASSPEGYRRSSYEQYFGPGTRLTVT.

The V call is TRBV6-4, the J call TRBJ1-2; TRBD1 aligns across 7 bases. The CDR3 totals 15 residues. With V trimmed by 3 bases and J by 4 bases, 8 bases remained unmatched. Germline CDR1 reads MRHNA; CDR2 reads SNTAGT. The DNA for the CDR3 is TGTGCCAGCAGTGATTCGACAGGGCCGGGCTATGGCTACACCTTC. Its protein is CASSDSTGPGYGYTF.

The J gene is TRBJ2-2, the V gene TRBV9; 9 bases match TRBD2. The CDR3 consists of 14 residues. V lost 2 bases to trimming and J lost 5 bases; unmatched junction nucleotides: 1. Germline V CDR1 and CDR2: SGDLS, YYNGEE. The CDR3 nucleotides read TGTGCCAGCAGCGTTAGCGGGGGTACCGGGGAGCTGTTTTTT. Translated, it gives CASSVSGGTGELFF.

In its sample, this clone was seen once. The chain has TRBV5-1 and TRBJ2-3; TRBD1 matches 9 bases. The CDR3 spans 16 residues. CDR1 is SGHRS, CDR2 YFSETQ, per germline. Trimming at V came to 0 bases and at J to 3 bases, leaving 5 bases not matched to a gene. The CDR3 nucleotides are TGCGCCAGCAGCTTGGGGTCGGGACAGGGAACAGATACGCAGTATTTT. Translated, it gives CASSLGSGQGTDTQYF.

This chain's CDR3 is CASTWAPNTEAFF. The CDR3 region has the DNA TGTGCCAGCACCTGGGCGCCGAACACTGAAGCTTTCTTT. J is TRBJ1-1 and V is TRBV6-5; D gene uncertain. V lost 7 bases, J lost 1 base, and 10 bases lay in between. The CDR3 covers 13 residues. Germline V CDR1 and CDR2: MNHEY, SVGAGI.

V is TRBV4-2 and J is TRBJ2-6, with TRBD1 matching 7 bases. The V gene end was trimmed by 5 bases and the J gene end by 0 bases; junction bases not matched to a gene: 1. The CDR3 has 15 residues. The germline V gene encodes CDR1 LGHNA and CDR2 YNFKEQ. In nucleotides, the CDR3 is TGTGCCAGCAGCGCAGGGGGCTCTGGGGCCAACGTCCTGACTTTC. Its translation: CASSAGGSGANVLTF.